Listed below are T cell receptor beta chains from one sample, sequenced in a study of cytomegalovirus exposure and HLA in healthy donors. The data were produced by immunoSEQ multiplex PCR, yet TCRdb's version contains in-frame clones alone and is incomplete. The sample carries roughly 98,000 clones, about four fifths recorded once. The sequenced material came from PBMCs. The receptors were sampled from a female donor in good health and CMV-seropositive. CDR3s include the opening cysteine and the closing phenylalanine or tryptophan. D genes are given only for firm matches. Size is stated for part of the rows, as once, few or many counts, or as a class when the clone is expanded.

clone size: .
V gene: TRBV28
J gene: TRBJ2-7
D gene: .
CDR3 protein: CASSRQVYEQYF
CDR3 DNA: TGTGCCAGCAGTCGCCAGGTTTACGAGCAGTACTTC

clone size: .
V gene: TRBV2
J gene: TRBJ2-1
D gene: TRBD2
CDR3 protein: CASGGGLAINEQFF
CDR3 DNA: TGTGCCAGCGGAGGGGGACTAGCGATCAATGAGCAGTTCTTC

clone size: few
V gene: TRBV30
J gene: TRBJ2-7
D gene: .
CDR3 protein: CAWSALVYEQYF
CDR3 DNA: TGTGCCTGGAGTGCCTTAGTGTACGAGCAGTACTTC

clone size: .
V gene: TRBV7-2
J gene: TRBJ1-2
D gene: .
CDR3 protein: CASSRDSYYGYTF
CDR3 DNA: TGTGCCAGCAGCCGAGACAGCTACTATGGCTACACCTTC

clone size: once
V gene: TRBV4-3
J gene: TRBJ2-1
D gene: .
CDR3 protein: CASSQDHGSYNEQFF
CDR3 DNA: TGCGCCAGCAGCCAAGATCACGGGTCCTACAATGAGCAGTTCTTC

clone size: .
V gene: TRBV29-1
J gene: TRBJ2-5
D gene: TRBD2
CDR3 protein: CSVVTRGARETQYF
CDR3 DNA: TGCAGCGTTGTAACGCGGGGGGCGCGAGAGACCCAGTACTTC

clone size: .
V gene: TRBV27
J gene: TRBJ2-7
D gene: .
CDR3 protein: CASSLGLAGYEQYF
CDR3 DNA: TGTGCCAGCAGTTTAGGGCTAGCCGGATACGAGCAGTACTTC

clone size: few
V gene: TRBV7-8
J gene: TRBJ2-7
D gene: TRBD1
CDR3 protein: CASSSDRGKPYEQYF
CDR3 DNA: TGTGCCAGCAGTTCCGACAGGGGCAAGCCCTACGAGCAGTACTTC

clone size: .
V gene: TRBV9
J gene: TRBJ1-2
D gene: .
CDR3 protein: CASSVEGGPYGYTF
CDR3 DNA: TGTGCCAGCAGCGTAGAGGGAGGGCCCTATGGCTACACCTTC

clone size: .
V gene: TRBV30
J gene: TRBJ2-1
D gene: .
CDR3 protein: CAWTFYNEQFF
CDR3 DNA: TGTGCCTGGACTTTCTACAATGAGCAGTTCTTC

clone size: .
V gene: TRBV14
J gene: TRBJ1-1
D gene: TRBD1
CDR3 protein: CASSLGQGLEAFF
CDR3 DNA: TGTGCCAGCAGCCTGGGACAGGGGCTTGAAGCTTTCTTT

clone size: .
V gene: TRBV11-2
J gene: TRBJ2-7
D gene: .
CDR3 protein: CASSFWGLPYEQYF
CDR3 DNA: TGTGCCAGCAGCTTCTGGGGGCTACCGTACGAGCAGTACTTC

clone size: .
V gene: TRBV7-2
J gene: TRBJ2-7
D gene: TRBD1
CDR3 protein: CASSPRQGFYEQYF
CDR3 DNA: TGTGCCAGCAGTCCAAGACAGGGATTTTACGAGCAGTACTTC

clone size: .
V gene: TRBV20-1
J gene: TRBJ2-1
D gene: .
CDR3 protein: CSASTGLGQFF
CDR3 DNA: TGCAGTGCTAGTACAGGGCTCGGACAGTTCTTC

clone size: .
V gene: TRBV4-1
J gene: TRBJ2-5
D gene: TRBD2
CDR3 protein: CASSFRLAGNQETQYF
CDR3 DNA: TGCGCCAGCAGCTTCCGACTAGCGGGGAACCAAGAGACCCAGTACTTC

clone size: .
V gene: TRBV5-1
J gene: TRBJ1-4
D gene: .
CDR3 protein: CASRPGRTDANEKLFF
CDR3 DNA: TGCGCCAGCAGGCCCGGAAGGACAGATGCCAATGAAAAACTGTTTTTT

clone size: few
V gene: TRBV13
J gene: TRBJ1-1
D gene: .
CDR3 protein: CASSLGDIIEAFF
CDR3 DNA: TGTGCCAGCAGCTTAGGGGACATAATAGAAGCTTTCTTT

clone size: .
V gene: TRBV9
J gene: TRBJ2-3
D gene: .
CDR3 protein: CASTYTEGDTQYF
CDR3 DNA: TGTGCCAGCACCTATACGGAGGGAGATACGCAGTATTTT

clone size: .
V gene: TRBV28
J gene: TRBJ1-5
D gene: .
CDR3 protein: CASSLWGGSQPQHF
CDR3 DNA: TGTGCCAGCAGCCTGTGGGGGGGGAGTCAGCCCCAGCATTTT

clone size: .
V gene: TRBV28
J gene: TRBJ1-4
D gene: TRBD1
CDR3 protein: CASSPTGDPTNEKLFF
CDR3 DNA: TGTGCCAGCAGTCCTACAGGGGACCCAACTAATGAAAAACTGTTTTTT

clone size: few
V gene: TRBV6-5
J gene: TRBJ2-7
D gene: TRBD1
CDR3 protein: CASSYSYQGDEQYF
CDR3 DNA: TGTGCCAGCAGTTACTCGTACCAGGGGGACGAGCAGTACTTC

clone size: .
V gene: TRBV30
J gene: TRBJ2-3
D gene: TRBD2
CDR3 protein: CAWSVRTRRGPDTQYF
CDR3 DNA: TGTGCCTGGAGTGTCCGGACTAGAAGGGGCCCAGATACGCAGTATTTT

clone size: few
V gene: TRBV9
J gene: TRBJ2-7
D gene: .
CDR3 protein: CASSPTSSYEQYF
CDR3 DNA: TGTGCCAGCAGCCCCACCAGCTCCTACGAGCAGTACTTC

clone size: .
V gene: TRBV14
J gene: TRBJ2-7
D gene: .
CDR3 protein: CASSQDRRYEQYF
CDR3 DNA: TGTGCCAGCAGCCAAGACAGGAGGTACGAGCAGTACTTC

clone size: .
V gene: TRBV9
J gene: TRBJ2-3
D gene: TRBD2
CDR3 protein: CASSGGLAGTDTQYF
CDR3 DNA: TGTGCCAGCAGCGGAGGACTAGCGGGAACAGATACGCAGTATTTT

clone size: .
V gene: TRBV6-4
J gene: TRBJ2-2
D gene: TRBD2
CDR3 protein: CASSVAGDTGELFF
CDR3 DNA: TGTGCCAGCAGTGTAGCGGGAGACACCGGGGAGCTGTTTTTT

clone size: .
V gene: TRBV4-3
J gene: TRBJ2-6
D gene: .
CDR3 protein: CASSQDSSSGANVLTF
CDR3 DNA: TGCGCCAGCAGCCAAGATAGCAGCTCTGGGGCCAACGTCCTGACTTTC

clone size: .
V gene: TRBV11-3
J gene: TRBJ1-2
D gene: .
CDR3 protein: CASSLLYGYTF
CDR3 DNA: TGTGCCAGCAGCCTATTGTATGGCTACACCTTC

clone size: .
V gene: TRBV10-3
J gene: TRBJ2-7
D gene: TRBD2
CDR3 protein: CAIQTSGRATEQYF
CDR3 DNA: TGTGCCATCCAGACTAGCGGGAGGGCCACGGAGCAGTACTTC

clone size: few
V gene: TRBV4-3
J gene: TRBJ2-7
D gene: .
CDR3 protein: CASSPNLQGYEQYF
CDR3 DNA: TGCGCCAGCAGCCCCAACCTACAGGGCTACGAGCAGTACTTC

clone size: few
V gene: TRBV28
J gene: TRBJ2-3
D gene: TRBD2
CDR3 protein: CASSFPSGGATDTQYF
CDR3 DNA: TGTGCCAGCAGTTTCCCTAGCGGGGGGGCAACAGATACGCAGTATTTT